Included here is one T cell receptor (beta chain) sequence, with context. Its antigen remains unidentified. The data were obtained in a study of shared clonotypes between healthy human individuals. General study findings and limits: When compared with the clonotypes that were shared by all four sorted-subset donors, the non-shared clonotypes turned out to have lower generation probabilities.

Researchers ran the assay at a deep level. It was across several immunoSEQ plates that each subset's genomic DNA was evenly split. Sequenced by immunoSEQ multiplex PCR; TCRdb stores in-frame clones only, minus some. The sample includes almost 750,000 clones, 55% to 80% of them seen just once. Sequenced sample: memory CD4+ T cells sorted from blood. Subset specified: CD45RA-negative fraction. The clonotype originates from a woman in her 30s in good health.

The CDR3 is CASTGTSRPNEQFF. The CDR3 DNA reads TGTGCCAGCACCGGGACTAGCAGACCAAATGAGCAGTTCTTC. The rearrangement uses TRBV7-7 and TRBJ2-1; 9 bases align to TRBD2. The J segment lost 7 bases and the V segment lost 7 bases, leaving 8 bases of the junction unmatched. Germline loops: CDR1 SSHAT, CDR2 FNYEAQ (reference sequence). The CDR3 runs to 14 residues.